This record looks at one TCR beta chain sequence and its context. The antigen it binds to is not known. Per-base qualities were not stored, and no clone one base away is much larger. The cysteine opens and the phenylalanine closes a CDR3 of 15 amino acids. Of all the DNA, just the CDR3 is kept, 45 bases in frame from base 1. V is reduced by 4 bases and J by 8 bases, leaving a spacing of 18 bases between them. CDR1 SGHRS and CDR2 YFSETQ are derived from the germline V gene. TCRbeta CDR3 regions were amplified from genomic DNA by means of the immunoSEQ Assay, a bias-controlled multiplex PCR. On the study's bioinformatics: Within the assay, amplification of reference gene primers was used to estimate how many nucleated cells each sample contained. To quantify the absolute abundance of each unique TCRbeta CDR3 rearrangement, sequence reads were collapsed and filtered. For each sample, productive Simpson clonality was calculated as the square root of Simpson's diversity index over productive rearrangements. TCRdb re-hosts the immuneACCESS table, in-frame sequences only. Its copies lack some clones; in the studies checked, an unresolved V gene accounts for under half of them, and the cause for the rest is not known. V and J calls and clone size are those listed in that table; D and trimming were worked out from the DNA. The table for this sample lists some 130,000 clones; 65% to 90% of them were counted only once. The ten largest clones represent almost 8.5% of the sample.

The collaborating institutions used their own protocols to collect whole blood in K2EDTA tubes. For TCRbeta analysis, collaborators shipped samples in one of three forms: frozen whole blood, isolated PBMCs, or DNA extracted from either of those sample types. These data are taken from a study of blood T cell repertoires in COVID-19 (dated by TCRdb to about 2020). With regard to the full study: The collaborator samples originated in the United States, Italy and Spain and spanned the acute and convalescent phases of COVID-19. The prospective study material was composed of cDNA or gDNA derived from T cells, B-cell-depleted T cells, or PBMCs. Deeply sampled blood TCRbeta repertoires from subjects exposed to, actively infected with, or recovered from COVID-19 were included in the dataset. The repertoires were released in a freely available public database intended as a resource for research on the immune response to SARS-CoV-2. The samples were drawn from two sources: the first 160 participants of the ongoing ImmuneRACE study, and fewer than 1,500 subjects contributed by 6 global collaborators. Sample metadata almost always included a de-identified subject ID, COVID-19 status, age in years and sex. Where available, HLA class I and class II types were obtained from metadata supplied by the sample provider rather than from assay-based typing.

Results and caveats for the whole study, not just this receptor: How much clinical and demographic metadata was included differed by source and by participant, and the metadata was provided uncurated.

This chain is built from TRBV5-1 and TRBJ1-4; TRBD1 is a weak D gene call, 5 bases matching. The receptor was isolated from a woman in her fifties or sixties with active or convalescent COVID-19. The material sequenced was peripheral blood. CDR3 sequence: CASSLSGGWGEKLFF. The nucleotides are TGCGCCAGCAGCCTGTCCGGGGGTTGGGGAGAAAAACTGTTTTTT.